The 15 T cell receptor beta chains below all came from one sample that was sequenced in a study of blood T cell repertoires in COVID-19. The assay was immunoSEQ multiplex PCR, and TCRdb's table has in-frame clones only and misses some. The table includes 110,000 or so clones, roughly 84% detected once. Sequenced: peripheral blood. The receptors stem from a man between 60 and 70 years old with acute or convalescent COVID-19.

This clone appeared once. The CDR3 region has the DNA TGCGCCAGCAGCTTACAGCGGGAAATGAAGCAGTTCTTC. Its translation is CASSLQREMKQFF. The genes are TRBV5-1 and TRBJ2-1; 7 nucleotides align to TRBD2. This CDR3 comprises 13 residues. The ends lost 2 bases at V and 11 bases at J; junction bases unmatched: 7. Germline loops: CDR1 SGHRS, CDR2 YFSETQ.

This rearrangement joins TRBV11-1 to TRBJ2-7; no definite D call. Germline V CDR1 and CDR2: SGHAT, FQDESV (reference sequence). The V gene lost 2 bases and the J gene lost 0 bases, with 8 bases spanning the gap. This CDR3 has 14 amino acids. CDR3 loop: CASSLRQLSYEQYF. The CDR3 bases are TGTGCCAGCAGCTTACGACAACTCTCCTACGAGCAGTACTTC.

This clone was seen a single time. The CDR3 here is CASSRRGGLAGGETQYF. CDR3 coding DNA: TGTGCCAGTAGTAGGAGGGGAGGTCTAGCGGGGGGAGAGACCCAGTACTTC. The gene calls are TRBV19 and TRBJ2-5; 11 bases line up with TRBD2. The germline V gene has CDR1 LNHDA and CDR2 SQIVND (reference sequence). Trimming cost V 4 bases and J 4 bases; bases outside gene matches: 11. This CDR3 region has 17 residues.

J is TRBJ1-1 and V is TRBV5-4; 8 nucleotides agree with TRBD1. The CDR3 sequence is 16 residues long. V gave up 0 bases and J gave up 0 bases; unmatched junction bases: 4. CDR1 is SGHNT and CDR2 is YYREEE in the germline V gene (reference sequence). The CDR3 spells CASSLGQGRMNTEAFF. CDR3 sequence (DNA): TGTGCCAGCAGCTTGGGACAGGGGAGGATGAACACTGAAGCTTTCTTT.

The chain links TRBV27 to TRBJ2-4, with a weak D call TRBD2 (7 bases). With 5 bases removed from V and 0 bases from J, the gap between germline ends came to 14 bases. This CDR3 contains 16 residues. Germline lookup yields CDR1 MNHEY and CDR2 SMNVEV (reference sequence). This CDR3 is CASSQGGARAKNIQYF. The CDR3, as DNA: TGTGCCAGCAGTCAAGGGGGGGCTAGAGCCAAAAACATTCAGTACTTC.

The chain couples TRBV18 to TRBJ1-5; 7 nucleotides line up with TRBD1. V dropped 5 bases and J dropped 6; count of bases not matched to a gene: 10. This CDR3 has 15 residues. Germline CDR1 reads KGHSH; CDR2 reads LQKENI. CDR3 nucleotides: TGTGCCAGCTCAGAGGGGGCCGCCACTGGTCAGCCCCAGCATTTT. Protein sequence: CASSEGAATGQPQHF.

This clone was picked up one time. The V call is TRBV7-2, the J call TRBJ2-1; maybe TRBD1 (6 bases). V gave up 7 bases and J gave up 9 bases, with 19 bases separating them. Germline CDR1 and CDR2: SGHTA and FQGNSA. The CDR3 has 14 residues. CDR3 residues: CASTSQGQPPEQFF. The CDR3, as DNA: TGTGCCAGCACCTCCCAAGGACAGCCCCCTGAGCAGTTCTTC.

This sequence joins TRBV2 and TRBJ1-5; 9 positions match TRBD1. The CDR3 totals 15 residues. The ends lost 5 bases at V and 4 bases at J; junction bases unmatched: 6. Germline-derived CDR1 and CDR2 are SNHLY and FYNNEI. CDR3 DNA sequence: TGTGCCAGCAGTCGTCCCGGGACAGGGAATCAGCCCCAGCATTTT. As protein: CASSRPGTGNQPQHF. The variable domain in full, with the rest retrieved from reference TRBV2 and TRBJ1-5, is EPEVTQTPSHQVTQMGQEVILRCVPISNHLYFYWYRQILGQKVEFLVSFYNNEISEKSEIFDDQFSVERPDGSNFTLKIRSTKLEDSAMYFCASSRPGTGNQPQHFGDGTRLSIL.

The chain carries TRBV29-1 and TRBJ1-1, with D perhaps TRBD1 (6 bases). CDR3 length equals 13 residues. The V end lost 6 bases, the J end lost 4 bases, and 15 bases lay between the germline ends. CDR1 is SQVTM and CDR2 is ANQGSEA in the germline V gene. DNA of the CDR3: TGCAGCGTCCAACCAGGGGTAGGCACTGAAGCTTTCTTT. Protein product: CSVQPGVGTEAFF.

J is TRBJ2-1 and V is TRBV5-8; D ambiguous. Germline V gives CDR1 SGHTS, CDR2 YDEGEE. The CDR3 is 11 amino acids. Trimming stripped 4 bases from V and 11 bases from J, with 10 bases between. CDR3 in DNA: TGTGCCAGCAGCGAGGTCGAGCAGCAGTTCTTC. Protein: CASSEVEQQFF.

This clone was counted once. The chain has TRBV4-2 and TRBJ2-5, with TRBD2 matching over 9 bases. The germline CDR1 and CDR2 sequences are LGHNA and YNFKEQ. The CDR3 is 15 residues long. After removal of 4 bases from V and 2 bases from J, the junction contained 5 bases not matched to a gene. The CDR3: CASSLGSGSQETQYF. In nucleotides, the CDR3 is TGTGCCAGCAGCCTAGGTAGCGGGAGTCAAGAGACCCAGTACTTC.

The chain couples TRBV11-3 to TRBJ1-1, with TRBD1 matching 7 bases. This CDR3 is 14 amino acids long. J was trimmed by 10 bases and V by 0 bases; bases with no gene match: 8. Germline CDR1 SGHNT, CDR2 YENEEA. CDR3: CASSLDGTAGGAFF. CDR3 coding DNA: TGTGCCAGCAGCTTAGATGGGACAGCGGGGGGAGCTTTCTTT.

The chain uses TRBV4-1 and TRBJ1-2; tentatively, D is TRBD1 (6 bases). Germline V gene sequence: CDR1 MGHRA, CDR2 YSYEKL. V was shortened by 2 bases and J by 0 bases, with 7 bases between the two germline ends. This CDR3 is built from 14 residues. CDR3: CASSQPGANYGYTF. In DNA form, the CDR3 reads TGCGCCAGCAGCCAACCAGGGGCTAACTATGGCTACACCTTC.

The V call is TRBV29-1, the J call TRBJ2-5; 11 nucleotides align to TRBD2. The germline gives CDR1 SQVTM, CDR2 ANQGSEA. The length of the CDR3 is 15 residues. V dropped 3 bases and J dropped 2; count of bases not matched to a gene: 5. The DNA of the CDR3 is TGCAGCGTTGACGACACTAGCGGGAGTCAAGAGACCCAGTACTTC. Protein sequence: CSVDDTSGSQETQYF.

The rearrangement uses TRBV7-9 and TRBJ2-1; a possible D gene is TRBD1 (9 bases). CDR1 and CDR2 (germline): SEHNR, FQNEAQ (reference sequence). This CDR3 contains 19 residues. Trimming cost V 5 bases and J 0 bases, with 23 bases left between them. CDR3 nucleotides: TGTGCCAGCAGCCGACGGGACAGGGCTCGGGGGGGCTCCTACAATGAGCAGTTCTTC. Translated, it gives CASSRRDRARGGSYNEQFF.